The entry below describes one T cell receptor (beta chain). What it binds is not known. Generated by immunoSEQ multiplex PCR, the TCRdb table keeps only in-frame clones and is missing some. The table has about 120,000 clones, about 88% seen once. Per germline, CDR1 SGHTA and CDR2 FQGNSA. Between the trimmed V and J ends, which lost 5 bases and 5 bases, there was a span of 15 bases. The CDR3 is 14 residues long. The data were obtained in a study of T cell responses to AZD1222 COVID-19 vaccine. Study conclusions and caveats: Among spike-specific TCRs, nearly half reportedly target unmutated variant regions.

The receptor was isolated from an adult in good health. This chain uses TRBV7-2 with TRBJ2-5; a possible D gene is TRBD2 (5 bases). The sample consisted of peripheral blood, taken on day 0 of AZD1222 vaccination. The CDR3 bases are TGTGCCAGCAGCCCACGAGATAGCGCGGAGACCCAGTACTTC. Translating it yields CASSPRDSAETQYF.